This passage covers 11 T cell receptor beta chains from one sample sequenced in a study of graft-versus-host responses after intestinal transplantation. Measured with immunoSEQ multiplex PCR; TCRdb has only the in-frame clones, and not every one. The sample carries roughly 28,000 clones, 85% to 95% recorded once. This sample comprised PBMCs, obtained roughly 62 days after intestinal transplant. The receptor set was obtained from a human patient who received an intestinal transplant, so some T cells may come from the graft donor.

The CDR3 here is CASRPGRYSGANVLTF. The CDR3 coding sequence is TGTGCCAGCCGACCGGGCCGCTACTCTGGGGCCAACGTCCTGACTTTC. The V gene is TRBV19, the J gene TRBJ2-6; D gene uncertain. Trimming cost V 9 bases and J 0 bases, with 15 bases left between them. The CDR3 extends over 16 amino acids. The germline CDR1 and CDR2 sequences are LNHDA and SQIVND (reference sequence).

This chain uses TRBV4-3 with TRBJ2-7; TRBD1 might be the D (6 bases). The CDR3 runs 15 residues. Germline V gene lookup returns CDR1 LGHNA and CDR2 YSLEER. The ends were cut back, 2 bases at V and 2 bases at J, with 13 bases in the middle. CDR3 region: CASSQSIRGPYEQYF. DNA for the CDR3: TGCGCCAGCAGCCAAAGCATCAGGGGTCCCTACGAGCAGTACTTC.

This chain joins TRBV5-1 and TRBJ2-6; D ambiguous. This CDR3 has 15 residues. V dropped 0 bases and J dropped 0 bases, with 4 bases sitting between them. The germline V gene has CDR1 SGHRS and CDR2 YFSETQ. The CDR3 DNA reads TGCGCCAGCAGCTTGGACAGCTCTGGGGCCAACGTCCTGACTTTC. Residues: CASSLDSSGANVLTF.

This chain joins TRBV6-1 and TRBJ1-1; D gene ambiguous. Germline CDR1 and CDR2: MNHNS and SASEGT. CDR3 length equals 14 residues. The V end was cut by 4 bases, the J end by 1 base, with 10 bases between. The CDR3 DNA follows: TGTGCCAGCAGTGCGCTTTGGGGGAACACTGAAGCTTTCTTT. It is translated as CASSALWGNTEAFF.

The V gene is TRBV18, the J gene TRBJ1-4, with D possibly TRBD1 on 5 matching bases. This CDR3 spans 18 amino acids. Trimming left V 6 bases short and J 0 bases short, with 20 bases between. Per the germline V gene, CDR1 is KGHSH and CDR2 is LQKENI. The CDR3 here is CASSHSVGQPSTNEKLFF. CDR3 DNA: TGTGCCAGCTCTCACTCGGTGGGGCAACCCTCAACTAATGAAAAACTGTTTTTT.

The rearrangement joins TRBV10-1 to TRBJ2-5, with D unresolved. The V and J ends lost 6 bases and 4 bases respectively, with 18 bases between them. The V gene's germline CDR1 is WNHNN and CDR2 SYGVQD (reference sequence). The CDR3 spans 15 residues. The CDR3 nucleotides read TGCGCCAGCAGCGCTGGAAGTCAATCCTCAGAGACCCAGTACTTC. Translation: CASSAGSQSSETQYF.

The chain uses TRBV6-1 and TRBJ2-7; 7 positions match TRBD1. The CDR3 runs 14 residues. The V and J ends lost 2 bases and 0 bases, in that order; junction bases with no gene match: 1. Germline V CDR1 and CDR2: MNHNS, SASEGT. The CDR3 DNA sequence: TGTGCCAGCAGTGAAAGGGACAGCTCCTACGAGCAGTACTTC. Translation: CASSERDSSYEQYF.

CDR3 DNA sequence: TGCGCCAGGGGGACAGGGGGAGACTACGAGCAGTACTTC. This gives the protein CARGTGGDYEQYF. V is TRBV10-1 and J is TRBJ2-7, with 11 bases identical to TRBD1. The germline CDR1 and CDR2 sequences are WNHNN and SYGVQD (reference sequence). The CDR3 is 13 amino acids. With V trimmed by 9 bases and J by 3 bases, 4 bases remained unmatched.

The V and J genes are TRBV7-2 and TRBJ2-7, with TRBD1 identical over 8 bases. The germline CDR1 and CDR2 sequences are SGHTA and FQGNSA. The CDR3 loop spans 16 amino acids. After removal of 8 bases from V and 3 bases from J, the junction contained 15 bases not matched to a gene. The CDR3 bases are TGTGCCAGCCGATTAAGAACCGGGACAGGTAGCTACGAGCAGTACTTC. Translating it yields CASRLRTGTGSYEQYF.

V gene TRBV9 combines with J gene TRBJ1-1; D might be TRBD1 (5 bases). Germline CDR1 SGDLS, CDR2 YYNGEE. Trimming shortened V by 0 bases and J by 4 bases, and 16 bases separated the two germline ends. The CDR3 runs to 16 residues. The CDR3 nucleotides are TGTGCCAGCAGCGTAGTGTTGGGGGTCGGCGGCACTGAAGCTTTCTTT. It specifies CASSVVLGVGGTEAFF.

The V and J genes are TRBV7-9 and TRBJ2-7; possible D gene TRBD2, 6 bases. Trimming cost V 2 bases and J 0 bases, with 17 bases left between them. The CDR3 has 17 residues. From germline, CDR1 is SEHNR and CDR2 FQNEAQ (reference sequence). CDR3 DNA: TGTGCCAGCAGCTTATTTGCGGGGAGGCTCAGCTCCTACGAGCAGTACTTC. Amino acid sequence: CASSLFAGRLSSYEQYF.